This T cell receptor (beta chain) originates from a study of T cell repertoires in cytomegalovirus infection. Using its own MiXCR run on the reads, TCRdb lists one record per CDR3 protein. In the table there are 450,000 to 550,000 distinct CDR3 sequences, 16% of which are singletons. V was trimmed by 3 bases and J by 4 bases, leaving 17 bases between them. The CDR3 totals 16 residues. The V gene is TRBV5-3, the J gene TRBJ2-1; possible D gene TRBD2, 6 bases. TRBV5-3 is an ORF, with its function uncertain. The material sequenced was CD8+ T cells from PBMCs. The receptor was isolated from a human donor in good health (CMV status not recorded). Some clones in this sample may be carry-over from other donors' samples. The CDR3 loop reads CARSCRGTHTYNEQFF. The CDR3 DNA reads TGTGCCAGAAGCTGCCGGGGGACCCACACGTACAATGAGCAGTTCTTC.